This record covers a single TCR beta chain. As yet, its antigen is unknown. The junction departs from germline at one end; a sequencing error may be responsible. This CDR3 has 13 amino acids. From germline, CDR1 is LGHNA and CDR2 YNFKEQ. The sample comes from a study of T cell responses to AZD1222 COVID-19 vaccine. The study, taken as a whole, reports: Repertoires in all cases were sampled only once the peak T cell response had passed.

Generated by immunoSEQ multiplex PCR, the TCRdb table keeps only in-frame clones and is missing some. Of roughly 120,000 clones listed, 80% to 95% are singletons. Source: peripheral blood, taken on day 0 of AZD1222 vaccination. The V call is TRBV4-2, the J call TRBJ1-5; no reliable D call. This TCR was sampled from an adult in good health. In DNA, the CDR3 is TGTGCCAGCGGCCAATATAGCAATCAGCCCCAGCATTTT. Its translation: CASGQYSNQPQHF.